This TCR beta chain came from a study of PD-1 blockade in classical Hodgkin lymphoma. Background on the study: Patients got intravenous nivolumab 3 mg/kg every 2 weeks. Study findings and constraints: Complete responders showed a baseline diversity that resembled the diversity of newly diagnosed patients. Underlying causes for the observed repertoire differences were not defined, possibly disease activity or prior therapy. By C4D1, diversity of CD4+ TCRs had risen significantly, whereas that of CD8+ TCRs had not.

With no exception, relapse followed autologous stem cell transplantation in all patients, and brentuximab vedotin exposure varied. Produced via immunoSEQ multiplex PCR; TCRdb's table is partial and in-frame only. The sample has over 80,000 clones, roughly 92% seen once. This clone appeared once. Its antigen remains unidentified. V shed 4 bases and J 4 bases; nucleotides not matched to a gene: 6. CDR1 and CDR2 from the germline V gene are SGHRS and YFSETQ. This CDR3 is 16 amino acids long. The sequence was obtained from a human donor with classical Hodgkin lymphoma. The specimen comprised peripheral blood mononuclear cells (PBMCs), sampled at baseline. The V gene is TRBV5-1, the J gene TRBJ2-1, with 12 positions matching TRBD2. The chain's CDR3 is CASSTLAGGSYNEQFF. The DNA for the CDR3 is TGCGCCAGCAGCACTCTAGCGGGAGGGTCTTACAATGAGCAGTTCTTC. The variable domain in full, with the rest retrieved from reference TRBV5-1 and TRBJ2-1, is KAGVTQTPRYLIKTRGQQVTLSCSPISGHRSVSWYQQTPGQGLQFLFEYFSETQRNKGNFPGRFSGRQFSNSRSEMNVSTLELGDSALYLCASSTLAGGSYNEQFFGPGTRLTVL.